This paragraph covers one T cell receptor beta chain sequence. No cognate antigen has been identified for it. Base quality data are lacking; no much larger clone is found one base away. In total, approximately 610 healthy bone marrow donors made up the cohort. At the time of sampling, every cohort member was nominally healthy, though immune exposures that went unrecorded were likely present. The donor tested CMV seropositive, placing the donor among the 250 to 350 seropositive members of the cohort. Each donor provided a peripheral blood sample, and peripheral blood mononuclear cells were used for TCR beta sequencing. The Qiagen DNeasy Blood Extraction Kit was used to extract genomic DNA from the blood cell samples. The sample comes from a study of cytomegalovirus exposure and HLA in healthy donors (dated by TCRdb to the late 2010s). Broadly, across the study: According to an earlier analysis of a few hundred of the donors, about 179 million T cells yielded 95 million to 140 million unique TCR beta sequences and around 280 Gb of sequence data. Roughly 300 gigabases of sequencing data and about 92 million unique TCR sequences made up an early release that covered approximately 700 HLA-typed donors. Of the 300 to 400 genotyped donors, around 81% fell in the genetic ancestry cluster associated with self-reported Caucasian donors. The study aimed to test whether cataloging public T cell receptors could reveal signatures of past pathogen exposure. The study profiled the T cell repertoires of approximately 700 subjects by immunosequencing and related them to cytomegalovirus serostatus. A separate validation cohort of more than 100 different subjects was used in addition to the roughly 620-subject first cohort. The study combined high-throughput TCR immunosequencing, statistical association of individual TCRs with disease status, and machine learning to predict cytomegalovirus infection status. To study patterns of TCR occurrence, a later analysis re-analyzed previously published TCR beta repertoires from 700 or so donors and added high-resolution HLA genotyping. Rather than using new phenotypic data, the later analysis identified candidate immune exposures from TCR beta sequences and from how often those sequences occurred across donors. To decide whether each TCR beta V gene segment behaved as functional or pseudogenic, an earlier analysis of approximately 620 of the donors relied on high-throughput TCR beta sequencing. Donor age, sex, ethnicity and CMV serostatus were compiled alongside the repertoire data. Genome-wide SNP genotypes for about 65% of the roughly 700 donors were used in a later genetic analysis, which treated that subset as a discovery cohort. Every discovery cohort repertoire had been produced on one sequencing platform. HLA typing included class I and class II loci at four-digit resolution. Typing coverage varied by locus: 629-630 donors for A, B, C, DRB1 and DQB1; roughly 510 for DQA1; approximately 610 for DPA1; 450 to 480 for DPB1. Roughly 5 DR-DQ haplotypes were handled as single units for association and clustering, since linkage in the cohort was strong. On average, around 240,000 unique TCR beta nucleotide sequences were sequenced per donor among 350 to 400 genotyped donors of the cohort, with approximately 18% of those sequences being non-productive.

Libraries were built with the immunoSEQ multiplex PCR assay. The multiplex PCR relied on a mix of 60 forward primers for TCR Vbeta segments and 13 reverse primers for TCR Jbeta segments. Amplification of the CDR3 region of rearranged TCR beta genes was performed with a multiplex PCR assay on genomic DNA. Amplified TCR beta libraries were sequenced as 87-base-pair reads on the Illumina HiSeq System. As for the original processing: Across the 600 to 700 repertoires, a later analysis counted 78 million or so unique TCR beta chains, roughly 11 million of which were shared by at least two donors. A nearest-neighbor algorithm error-corrected the raw reads and collapsed the reads into unique sequences, merging closely related sequences to remove PCR and sequencing errors. To assign V, D and J gene segments, CDR3 sequences were aligned to IMGT reference sequences. For a sequence to be retained, a match of at least six nucleotides to both a V gene segment and a J gene segment was required. Rearrangements were classified as productive when the CDR3 lacked stop codons and remained in frame with V and J, and all other rearrangements were classified as non-productive. Following IMGT convention, CDR3 was defined as the stretch from the second conserved V-encoded cysteine up to the conserved J-encoded phenylalanine. The earlier analysis of some 550 of the donors excluded any sequence lacking an unambiguous match to a single V gene segment. In an earlier analysis of 587 of the donors, V segments were called functional above 56.7% productive rearrangements and were called segregating when the between-donor standard deviation exceeded 5%. A statistical classification framework was built for diagnosing cytomegalovirus status from the catalog of TCR beta chain sequences. In a later analysis, TCR nucleotide sequences were compared against IMGT/GENE-DB human TR gene sequences so that V and J genes could be assigned. A later analysis assigned CDR3 sequences and most-parsimonious VDJ recombination scenarios with the TCRdist pipeline. In a later analysis, each TCR beta chain was defined by its CDR3 amino acid sequence together with its V-gene family, and reads without a unique V-gene family were excluded. In a later analysis, 500 to 700 highly shared, low-generation-probability nucleotide sequences were removed to address suspected cross-contamination and a sequencing artifact. In a later analysis, a clonal expansion index for each public chain was calculated from normalized within-repertoire ranks of inferred template counts. In a later analysis, generation probabilities were computed with a VDJ recombination model fitted to out-of-frame rearrangements, and the resulting probabilities were checked against IGoR. In a later analysis, TCR-TCR, TCR-HLA and TCR-CMV co-occurrence was scored with hypergeometric tests, and a repertoire-size bias correction was applied to TCR pairs. A later analysis estimated false discovery rates by permuting HLA or CMV assignments 20 times. In a later analysis, co-occurring TCRs were grouped using DBSCAN, and TCRdist sequence similarity was added for clustering within HLA-allele-positive subsets. For co-occurrence clustering, repertoires with fewer than 30,000 or more than 120,000 public chains were excluded, along with several repertoires with anomalous nucleotide sharing. TCRdb mirrors the immuneACCESS table, restricted to in-frame sequences. Some clones are absent from its copies; in checked studies, under half trace to an unresolved V gene, and the reason for the others is unknown. D and trimming come from the DNA, and the V and J calls and clone size come from that table. Counted in this sample were 140,000 to 150,000 clones; just under 85% of them appeared once. The biggest ten clones account for roughly 9.9% of the sample.

On the study overall, not on this receptor specifically: Three of the identified cytomegalovirus-associated TCR beta chains were confirmed in vitro to be specific for cytomegalovirus antigens. When HLA alleles, especially DR and DQ, strongly co-occurred, TCR associations were difficult to assign to individual alleles. According to a later analysis, TCR association rates differed among HLA loci, with DRB1 alleles showing the most associated TCRs and HLA-C alleles showing the fewest. HLA typing was unavailable for some donors at each locus, so association tests used only the typed subset. Because counts were too low, about 15 rarely observed V segments, including chromosome 9 orphons, were left out of the earlier analysis of 500 to 750 of the donors. Immune exposure information for the cohort was limited to CMV serostatus. Cytomegalovirus status was reported to be diagnosed by the classifier with high specificity and sensitivity in both the original and validation cohorts. While some public TCRs were present in many individuals, most TCR sequences turned up only very rarely across donors. According to a later genetic analysis, donors in an Asian-associated ancestry cluster had fewer N-insertions in productive TCRs than the approximately 700-donor mean. The 87-base-pair reads could not distinguish some IMGT-functional V segments, including TRBV6-2 and TRBV6-3, so those segments were excluded. Correlated functional status among segregating V segments might be attributable to linkage disequilibrium, but an unknown experimental factor could not be ruled out. The cohort was sequenced for TCR beta chains only, and without alpha or paired-chain data the features that could be detected were limited. A later analysis found that most CMV-associated TCR beta chains appeared HLA-restricted, with HLA associations seemingly driven largely by CMV exposure. A further reported finding was that TCR beta sequences accurately predicted the HLA-A and HLA-B alleles for most subjects in the first cohort. An earlier analysis of around 500 of the donors showed that most TCR beta V segments appeared in productive rearrangements either about 87% or about 30% of the time, which broadly matched IMGT annotations. The authors suggested that the approach could potentially be generalized to other disease states and immunological phenotypes. The study listed 150 to 200 TCR beta chains as associated with cytomegalovirus. A later analysis reported that several top co-occurrence clusters appeared linked to parvovirus B19, influenza, CMV and Epstein-Barr virus. V-gene and J-gene trimming of TCR beta chains was associated with a missense DCLRE1C variant in a later genetic analysis, and the association was replicated in an independent cohort. Sequencing depth was assumed to be roughly uniform across donors in the presence/absence analyses, though that assumption may not hold. A later analysis found that HLA-associated TCR beta chains were more clonally expanded and had lower generation probabilities than equally common non-associated chains. At a false discovery rate of 0.05, a later analysis linked about 16,000 TCR beta sequences to specific HLA alleles. The sequencing pipeline was judged likely to have produced a cluster of highly shared sequence variants as a technical artifact.

Trimming at the junction amounts to 3 bases on V and 0 bases on J, and the germline ends lie 14 bases apart. Based on the germline V gene, the CDR1 and CDR2 sequences are LGHNA and YNFKEQ. The CDR3 numbers 17 residues from cysteine through phenylalanine. Just the 51-base CDR3 DNA is kept, in frame starting at base 1. Sequencing was done on a sample of PBMCs. This receptor was taken from a woman aged 55-75 years in good health and CMV-seropositive. The chain couples TRBV4-2 to TRBJ1-4; TRBD1 is a weak D gene call, 5 bases matching. The DNA sequence follows: TGTGCCAGCAGCCAGTGGACCGGGACTCCAACTAATGAAAAACTGTTTTTT. The translation is CASSQWTGTPTNEKLFF.